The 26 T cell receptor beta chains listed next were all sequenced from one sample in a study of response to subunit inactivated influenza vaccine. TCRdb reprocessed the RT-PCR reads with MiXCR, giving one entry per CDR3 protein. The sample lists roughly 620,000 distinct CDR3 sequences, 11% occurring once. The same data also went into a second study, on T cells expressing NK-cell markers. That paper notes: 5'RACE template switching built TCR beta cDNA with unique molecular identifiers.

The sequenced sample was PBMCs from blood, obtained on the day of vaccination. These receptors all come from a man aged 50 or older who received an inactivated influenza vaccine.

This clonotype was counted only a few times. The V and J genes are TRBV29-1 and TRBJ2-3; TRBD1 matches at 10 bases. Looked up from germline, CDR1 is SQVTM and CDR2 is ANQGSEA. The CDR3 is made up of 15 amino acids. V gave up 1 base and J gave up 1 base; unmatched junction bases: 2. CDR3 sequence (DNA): TGCAGCGTTGAAGGGGACAGGGGAGGCACAGATACGCAGTATTTT. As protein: CSVEGDRGGTDTQYF.

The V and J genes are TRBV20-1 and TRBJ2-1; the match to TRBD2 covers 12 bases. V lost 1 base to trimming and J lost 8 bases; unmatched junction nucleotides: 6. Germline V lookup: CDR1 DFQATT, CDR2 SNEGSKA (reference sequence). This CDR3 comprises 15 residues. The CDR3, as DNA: TGCAGTGCTAGAGTGACTAGCGGGAGTTTCCATGAGCAGTTCTTC. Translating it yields CSARVTSGSFHEQFF.

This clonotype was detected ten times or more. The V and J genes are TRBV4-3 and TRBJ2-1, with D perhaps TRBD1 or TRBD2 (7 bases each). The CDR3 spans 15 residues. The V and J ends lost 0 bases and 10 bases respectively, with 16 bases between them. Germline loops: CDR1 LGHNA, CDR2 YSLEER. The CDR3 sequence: CASSQDGRGQGEQFF. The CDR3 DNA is TGCGCCAGCAGCCAAGATGGGAGGGGGCAGGGGGAGCAGTTCTTC.

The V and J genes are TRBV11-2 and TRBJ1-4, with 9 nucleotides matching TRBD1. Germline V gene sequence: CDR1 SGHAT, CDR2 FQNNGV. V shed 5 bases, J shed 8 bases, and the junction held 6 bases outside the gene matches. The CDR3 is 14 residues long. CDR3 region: CASSEGGQGEKLFF. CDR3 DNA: TGTGCCAGCAGCGAAGGGGGACAGGGCGAAAAACTGTTTTTT.

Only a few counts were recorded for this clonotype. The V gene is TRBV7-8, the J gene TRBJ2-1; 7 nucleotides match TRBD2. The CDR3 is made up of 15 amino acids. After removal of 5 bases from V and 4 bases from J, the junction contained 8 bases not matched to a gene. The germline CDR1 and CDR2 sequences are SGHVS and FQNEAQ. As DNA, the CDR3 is TGTGCCAGCAGCGAAAAGCGGGGAAGATACAATGAGCAGTTCTTC. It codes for CASSEKRGRYNEQFF.

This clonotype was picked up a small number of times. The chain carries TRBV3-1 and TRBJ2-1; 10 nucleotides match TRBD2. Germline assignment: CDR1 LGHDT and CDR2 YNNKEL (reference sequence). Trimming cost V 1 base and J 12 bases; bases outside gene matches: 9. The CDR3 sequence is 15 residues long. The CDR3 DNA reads TGTGCCAGCAGCCAAGCGGGACTAGCGTGGACGGGGCAGTTCTTC. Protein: CASSQAGLAWTGQFF.

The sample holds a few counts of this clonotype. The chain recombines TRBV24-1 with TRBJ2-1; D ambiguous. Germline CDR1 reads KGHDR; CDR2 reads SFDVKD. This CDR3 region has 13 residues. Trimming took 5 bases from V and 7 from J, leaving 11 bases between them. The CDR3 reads CATSGAGTNEQFF. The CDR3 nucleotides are TGTGCCACCAGTGGGGCAGGCACGAATGAGCAGTTCTTC.

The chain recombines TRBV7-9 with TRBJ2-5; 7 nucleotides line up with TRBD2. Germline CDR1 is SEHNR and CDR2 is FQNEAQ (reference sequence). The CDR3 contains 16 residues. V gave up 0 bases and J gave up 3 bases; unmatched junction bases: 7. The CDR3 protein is CASSLAGAGVKETQYF. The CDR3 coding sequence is TGTGCCAGCAGCTTAGCTGGGGCGGGGGTTAAAGAGACCCAGTACTTC.

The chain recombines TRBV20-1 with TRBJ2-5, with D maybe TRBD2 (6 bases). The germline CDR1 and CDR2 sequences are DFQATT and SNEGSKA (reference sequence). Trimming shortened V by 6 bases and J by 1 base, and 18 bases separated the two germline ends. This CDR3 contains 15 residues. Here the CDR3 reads CSAGQVGTFQETQYF. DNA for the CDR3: TGCAGTGCCGGGCAAGTAGGGACTTTCCAAGAGACCCAGTACTTC.

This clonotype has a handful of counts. The CDR3, as DNA: TGTGCCAGCAGCCAAGCCGGCGGACTGAACACCGGGGAGCTGTTTTTT. Its translation: CASSQAGGLNTGELFF. The chain is built from TRBV14 and TRBJ2-2; TRBD2 is a possible D gene (5 bases). Trimming took off 1 base at V and 1 base at J, with 10 bases between the two ends. This CDR3 region has 16 residues. Germline V lookup: CDR1 SGHDN, CDR2 FVKESK.

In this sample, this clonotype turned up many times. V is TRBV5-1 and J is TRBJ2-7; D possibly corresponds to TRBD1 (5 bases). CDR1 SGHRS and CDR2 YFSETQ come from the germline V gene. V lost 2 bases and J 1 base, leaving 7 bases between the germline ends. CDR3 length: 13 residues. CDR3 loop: CASSLGVSYEQYF. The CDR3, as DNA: TGCGCCAGCAGCTTAGGGGTTTCCTACGAGCAGTACTTC.

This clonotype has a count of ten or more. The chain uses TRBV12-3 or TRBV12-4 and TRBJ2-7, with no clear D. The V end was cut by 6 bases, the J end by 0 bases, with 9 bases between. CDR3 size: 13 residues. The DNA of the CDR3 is TGTGCCAGCAGCCCCAGAACCTCCTACGAGCAGTACTTC. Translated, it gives CASSPRTSYEQYF.

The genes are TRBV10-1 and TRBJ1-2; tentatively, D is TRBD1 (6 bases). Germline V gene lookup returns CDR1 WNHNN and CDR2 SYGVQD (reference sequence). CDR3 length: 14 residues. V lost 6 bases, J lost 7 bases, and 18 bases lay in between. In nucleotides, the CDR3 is TGCGCCAGCAGCCCTAGTGGGGGGCATCGTGGCTACACCTTC. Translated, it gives CASSPSGGHRGYTF.

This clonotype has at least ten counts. The CDR3 DNA reads TGTGCCTCCTGCGGGGGGTATCCCACAGATACGCAGTATTTT. Its translation: CASCGGYPTDTQYF. This chain links TRBV10-3 with TRBJ2-3; 8 nucleotides match TRBD2. The CDR3 is 14 residues long. Germline CDR1 ENHRY, CDR2 SYGVKD. J lost 2 bases, V lost 11 bases, and 9 bases had no gene match.

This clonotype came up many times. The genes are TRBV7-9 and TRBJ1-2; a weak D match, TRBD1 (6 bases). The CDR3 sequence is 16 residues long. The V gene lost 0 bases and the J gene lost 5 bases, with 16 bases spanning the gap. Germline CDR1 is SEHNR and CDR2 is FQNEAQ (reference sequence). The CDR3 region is CASSLATGKGRYGYTF. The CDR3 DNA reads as TGTGCCAGCAGCTTAGCAACAGGGAAGGGGAGGTATGGCTACACCTTC. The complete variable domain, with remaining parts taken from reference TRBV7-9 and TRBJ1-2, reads DTGVSQNPRHKITKRGQNVTFRCDPISEHNRLYWYRQTLGQGPEFLTYFQNEAQLEKSRLLSDRFSAERPKGSFSTLEIQRTEQGDSAMYLCASSLATGKGRYGYTFGSGTRLTVV.

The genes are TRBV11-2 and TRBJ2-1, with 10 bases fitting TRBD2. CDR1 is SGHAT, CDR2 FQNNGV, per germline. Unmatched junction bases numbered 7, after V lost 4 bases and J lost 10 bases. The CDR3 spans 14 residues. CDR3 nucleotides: TGTGCCAGCAGCTCCCCCGGGACTAGCGAGGAGCAGTTCTTC. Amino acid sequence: CASSSPGTSEEQFF.

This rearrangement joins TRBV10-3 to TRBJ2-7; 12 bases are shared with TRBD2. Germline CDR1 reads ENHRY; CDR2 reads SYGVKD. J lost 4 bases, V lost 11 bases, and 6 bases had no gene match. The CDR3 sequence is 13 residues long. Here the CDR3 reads CAASGGAAYEQYF. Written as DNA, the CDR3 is TGTGCCGCTAGCGGGGGGGCCGCTTACGAGCAGTACTTC.

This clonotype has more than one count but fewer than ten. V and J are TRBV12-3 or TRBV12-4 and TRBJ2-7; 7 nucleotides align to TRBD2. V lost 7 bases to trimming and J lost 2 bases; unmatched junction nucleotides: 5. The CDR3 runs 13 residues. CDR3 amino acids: CASTLGLAYEQYF. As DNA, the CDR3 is TGTGCCAGCACCCTCGGACTAGCCTACGAGCAGTACTTC.

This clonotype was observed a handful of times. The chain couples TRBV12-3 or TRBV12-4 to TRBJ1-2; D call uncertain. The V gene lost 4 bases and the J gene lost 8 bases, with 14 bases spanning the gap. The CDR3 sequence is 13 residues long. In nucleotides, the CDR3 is TGTGCCAGCAGTTCCACCCGACCGGGGGGCTACACCTTC. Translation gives CASSSTRPGGYTF.

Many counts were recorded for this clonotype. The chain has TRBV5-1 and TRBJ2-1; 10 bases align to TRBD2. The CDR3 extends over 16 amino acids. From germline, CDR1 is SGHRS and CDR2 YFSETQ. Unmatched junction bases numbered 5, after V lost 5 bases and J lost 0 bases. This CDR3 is CASSRKRGGSYNEQFF. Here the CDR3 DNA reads TGCGCCAGCAGTCGTAAGCGGGGGGGCTCCTACAATGAGCAGTTCTTC.

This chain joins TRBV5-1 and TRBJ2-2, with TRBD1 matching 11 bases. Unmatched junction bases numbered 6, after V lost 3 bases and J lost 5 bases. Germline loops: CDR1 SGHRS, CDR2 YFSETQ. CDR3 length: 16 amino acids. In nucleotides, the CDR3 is TGCGCCAGCAGCTCGGGACAGGGGGGCGGAACCGGGGAGCTGTTTTTT. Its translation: CASSSGQGGGTGELFF. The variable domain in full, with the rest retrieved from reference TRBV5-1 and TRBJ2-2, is KAGVTQTPRYLIKTRGQQVTLSCSPISGHRSVSWYQQTPGQGLQFLFEYFSETQRNKGNFPGRFSGRQFSNSRSEMNVSTLELGDSALYLCASSSGQGGGTGELFFGEGSRLTVL.

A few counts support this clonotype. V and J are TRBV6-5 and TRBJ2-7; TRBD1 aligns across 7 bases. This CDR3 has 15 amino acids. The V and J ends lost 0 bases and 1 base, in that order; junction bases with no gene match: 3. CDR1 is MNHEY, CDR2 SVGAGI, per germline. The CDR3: CASSYSAGGSYEQYF. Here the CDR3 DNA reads TGTGCCAGCAGTTACTCGGCAGGGGGATCCTACGAGCAGTACTTC.

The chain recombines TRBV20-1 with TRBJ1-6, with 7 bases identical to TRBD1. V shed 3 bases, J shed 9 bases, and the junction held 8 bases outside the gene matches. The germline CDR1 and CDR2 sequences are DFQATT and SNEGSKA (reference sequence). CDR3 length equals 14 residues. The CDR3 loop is CSASGDRTVSPLHF. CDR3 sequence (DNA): TGCAGTGCTAGCGGGGACAGAACCGTTTCACCCCTCCACTTT.

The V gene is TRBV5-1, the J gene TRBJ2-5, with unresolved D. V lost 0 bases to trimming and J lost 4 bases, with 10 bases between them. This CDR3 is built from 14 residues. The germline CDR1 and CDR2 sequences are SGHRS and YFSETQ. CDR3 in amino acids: CASSLEGLLETQYF. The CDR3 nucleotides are TGCGCCAGCAGCTTGGAAGGGCTGTTAGAGACCCAGTACTTC.

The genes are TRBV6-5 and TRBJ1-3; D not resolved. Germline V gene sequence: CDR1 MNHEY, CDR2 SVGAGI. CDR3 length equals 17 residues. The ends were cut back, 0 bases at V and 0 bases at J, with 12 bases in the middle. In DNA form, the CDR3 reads TGTGCCAGCAGTTACTCGGGCAGAGCAGTCTCTGGAAACACCATATATTTT. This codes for CASSYSGRAVSGNTIYF.

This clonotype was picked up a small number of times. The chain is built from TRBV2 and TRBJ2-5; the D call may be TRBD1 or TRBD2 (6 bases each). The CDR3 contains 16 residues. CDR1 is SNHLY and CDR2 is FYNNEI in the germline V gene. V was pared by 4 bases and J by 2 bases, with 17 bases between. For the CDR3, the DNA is TGTGCCAGCAGTGTGAGTAGCGGAGGGGGTCAAGAGACCCAGTACTTC. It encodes CASSVSSGGGQETQYF.